This T cell receptor (beta chain) originates from a study of CD4 T cell repertoires in COVID-19. As for the study in general: After 9 to 11 days of IL-2 expansion, CFSE-low cells were relabeled and restimulated with other coronavirus spikes. Study outcomes and limitations: Sharing of several most expanded SARS-CoV-2-reactive clonotypes across memory subsets suggested intraclonal diversification.

Generated by immunoSEQ multiplex PCR, the TCRdb table keeps only in-frame clones and is missing some. The table includes fewer than 100,000 clones, around 82% detected once. These patients had recovered from COVID-19 ranging mild to severe. Sequencing was done directly on freshly isolated, uncultured memory T cells. Worth noting for this clone: Its antigen remains unknown.

The length of the CDR3 is 15 residues. Germline V gene data show CDR1 as LGHDT and CDR2 as YNNKEL (reference sequence). Trimming took off 1 base at V and 4 bases at J, with 13 bases between the two ends. This chain links TRBV3-1 (or the pseudogene TRBV3-2) with TRBJ1-1; D call uncertain. Material: CD4+ T cells from peripheral blood, obtained after recovery from COVID-19. This TCR was sampled from a human donor who had COVID-19. Here the CDR3 reads CASSQGLYSGTEAFF. CDR3 in DNA: TGTGCCAGCAGCCAAGGCTTGTACTCGGGCACTGAAGCTTTCTTT.